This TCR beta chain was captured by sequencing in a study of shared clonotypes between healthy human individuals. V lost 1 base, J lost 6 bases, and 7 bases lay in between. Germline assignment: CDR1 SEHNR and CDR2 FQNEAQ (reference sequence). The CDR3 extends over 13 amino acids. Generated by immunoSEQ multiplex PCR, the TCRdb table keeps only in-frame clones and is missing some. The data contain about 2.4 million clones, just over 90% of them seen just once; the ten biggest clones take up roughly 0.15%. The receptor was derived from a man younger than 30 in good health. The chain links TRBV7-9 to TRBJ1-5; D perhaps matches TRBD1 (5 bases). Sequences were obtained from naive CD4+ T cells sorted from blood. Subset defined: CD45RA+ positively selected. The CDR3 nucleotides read TGTGCCAGCAGCTTAGGGGGGGTTCAGCCCCAGCATTTT. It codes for CASSLGGVQPQHF.